The clone carrying this TCR beta chain was detected only once. The sample comes from a study of blood T cell repertoires in COVID-19. The protocol was immunoSEQ multiplex PCR, while the TCRdb copy is restricted to in-frame clones and leaves out a portion. This table has 150,000 to 200,000 clones, around 83% appearing once. V was trimmed by 6 bases and J by 1 base, leaving 10 bases between them. The CDR3 has 13 residues. CDR1 and CDR2 (germline): MNHEY, SVGAGI. This TCR came from a woman aged 40 to 50 with acute or convalescent COVID-19. This chain connects TRBV6-5 to TRBJ2-7; D remains ambiguous. Sequencing was done on a sample of peripheral blood. For the CDR3, the DNA is TGTGCCAGCAGAACCCTAGGATCCTACGAGCAGTACTTC. Translating gives CASRTLGSYEQYF.